This T cell receptor beta chain is from a study of immune evolution from preneoplasia to lung adenocarcinoma. Germline CDR1 is GTSNPN and CDR2 is SVGIG (reference sequence). The CDR3 has 16 amino acids. The V gene lost 1 base and the J gene lost 3 bases, with 16 bases spanning the gap. TCRdb's table, derived via immunoSEQ multiplex PCR, lists solely in-frame clones and lacks some. The sample shows some 5,000 clones, around 74% of them seen only once. Resections took place in Japan or China from the mid-2010s to the late 2010s. Nucleic acids came from premalignant or tumor cells enriched by macro-dissection. Findings of the study overall: Normal lung had the highest top T cell clone frequencies.

A remark on this clone: Its antigen remains unknown.

V and J are TRBV30 and TRBJ1-5; D uncertain. This TCR derives from a person aged 55-80 years with lung adenocarcinoma. What was sequenced was FFPE minimally invasive lung adenocarcinoma tissue. The CDR3 coding sequence is TGTGCCTGGAGTGCCCCCGGGCGGTGGAACAATCAGCCCCAGCATTTT. It translates to CAWSAPGRWNNQPQHF.